A selection of T cell receptor beta chains follows, all from one sample in a study of T cell responses to AZD1222 COVID-19 vaccine. The protocol was immunoSEQ multiplex PCR, while the TCRdb copy is restricted to in-frame clones and leaves out a portion. The profile shows tens of thousands of clones, approximately 89% of them singletons. The material was peripheral blood, obtained on day 0 of MenACWY control vaccination. The receptors were sampled from an adult in good health. Each CDR3 is given with its conserved first and last residue. The order of the fields is clone size, J gene, D gene, V gene, CDR3 DNA, CDR3 protein. The D gene is left open where the match is weak. A clone size is listed for some rows: how often the clone was seen (once, few, many), or a class if it is expanded.

size: .
J: TRBJ2-7
D: TRBD2
V: TRBV5-1
DNA: TGCGCCAGCAGCTTGGGGGGGGGACCCAACTACGAGCAGTACTTC
CDR3: CASSLGGGPNYEQYF

size: .
J: TRBJ1-4
D: .
V: TRBV27
DNA: TGTGCCAGCAGTACCACCGGACGGACAACTAATGAAAAACTGTTTTTT
CDR3: CASSTTGRTTNEKLFF

size: .
J: TRBJ1-2
D: TRBD1
V: TRBV7-2
DNA: TGTGCCAGCAGCTTCGGGACAGAAGCTTACTATGGCTACACCTTC
CDR3: CASSFGTEAYYGYTF

size: .
J: TRBJ1-2
D: TRBD1
V: TRBV28
DNA: TGTGCCAGCAGCCCCGACAGGGCGGAGTATGGCTACACCTTC
CDR3: CASSPDRAEYGYTF

size: .
J: TRBJ1-2
D: .
V: TRBV7-2
DNA: TGTGCCAGCAGCCGCGGGGGTGGGGCGCGCTATGGCTACACCTTC
CDR3: CASSRGGGARYGYTF

size: .
J: TRBJ1-2
D: TRBD1
V: TRBV24-1
DNA: TGTGCCACCAGTGACCGGACAGGGGAAGGCTACACCTTC
CDR3: CATSDRTGEGYTF

size: once
J: TRBJ2-7
D: .
V: TRBV27
DNA: TGTGCCAGTAGTTTTGCCTTTAAGCAGTACTTC
CDR3: CASSFAFKQYF

size: .
J: TRBJ2-5
D: TRBD1
V: TRBV27
DNA: TGTGCCAGCAGTTCTCGGACAGGGAATAAAGAGACCCAGTACTTC
CDR3: CASSSRTGNKETQYF

size: .
J: TRBJ2-1
D: TRBD1
V: TRBV27
DNA: TGTGCCAGCAGACGGGACAGGGGGCGAGATACTAGCCCCAATGAGCAGTTCTTC
CDR3: CASRRDRGRDTSPNEQFF

size: .
J: TRBJ2-2
D: .
V: TRBV10-1
DNA: TGCGCCAGCAGTGACCCACCCGGGGAGCTGTTTTTT
CDR3: CASSDPPGELFF

size: few
J: TRBJ2-7
D: .
V: TRBV1
DNA: TGCACCAGCAGCCAAGCGGAGGGGGACTTTTACGAGCAGTACTTC
CDR3: CTSSQAEGDFYEQYF

size: .
J: TRBJ1-1
D: .
V: TRBV3-1/TRBV3-2
DNA: TGTGCCAGCAGCCAAGGTGTCGATGAACGGGCTTTCTTT
CDR3: CASSQGVDERAFF

size: .
J: TRBJ2-4
D: TRBD2
V: TRBV27
DNA: TGTGCCAGCAGTGCTAGCGGAAACATTCAGTACTTC
CDR3: CASSASGNIQYF

size: .
J: TRBJ1-1
D: TRBD1
V: TRBV9
DNA: TGTGCCAGCAGCATGACAGGGGAGAACACTGAAGCTTTCTTT
CDR3: CASSMTGENTEAFF

size: .
J: TRBJ2-1
D: .
V: TRBV28
DNA: TGTGCCAGCAGCTACCAGGTCAGAGAGCAGTTCTTC
CDR3: CASSYQVREQFF

size: .
J: TRBJ1-6
D: .
V: TRBV7-9
DNA: TGTGCCAGCAGCTTTGCTGGAAGCGGCCTTAGCAATTCACCCCTCCACTTT
CDR3: CASSFAGSGLSNSPLHF

size: .
J: TRBJ1-6
D: .
V: TRBV25-1
DNA: TGTGCCAGCAGTGAATATAAGGGGTTCGAATCACCCCTCCACTTT
CDR3: CASSEYKGFESPLHF

size: .
J: TRBJ1-5
D: .
V: TRBV19
DNA: TGTGCCAGTAGTCCCCACAAGGAGGGGGGGCCCCAGCATTTT
CDR3: CASSPHKEGGPQHF

size: .
J: TRBJ2-3
D: .
V: TRBV7-9
DNA: TGTGCCAGCAGCCTCGACAGGAGCACAGATACGCAGTATTTT
CDR3: CASSLDRSTDTQYF

size: .
J: TRBJ2-1
D: .
V: TRBV5-8
DNA: TGTGCCAGCAGCTCCGGGGACCAATCCTACAATGAGCAGTTCTTC
CDR3: CASSSGDQSYNEQFF

size: once
J: TRBJ1-1
D: .
V: TRBV3-1/TRBV3-2
DNA: TGTGCCAGCAGCTCGTTTTCGGGGGACACTGAAGCTTTCTTT
CDR3: CASSSFSGDTEAFF

size: .
J: TRBJ1-1
D: .
V: TRBV28
DNA: TGTGCCAGCACCACAGGGCCGAACACTGAAGCTTTCTTT
CDR3: CASTTGPNTEAFF

size: .
J: TRBJ1-3
D: .
V: TRBV6-5
DNA: TGTGCCAGCAGTTATGCCTTTGGGAACACCATATATTTT
CDR3: CASSYAFGNTIYF

size: .
J: TRBJ1-2
D: TRBD1
V: TRBV6-5
DNA: TGTGCCAGCAGTTACGGACAGGGGACGTCTGGCTACACCTTC
CDR3: CASSYGQGTSGYTF

size: once
J: TRBJ1-4
D: .
V: TRBV15
DNA: TGTGCCACCAGCCCCGGGAGGACTAATGAAAAACTGTTTTTT
CDR3: CATSPGRTNEKLFF

size: .
J: TRBJ2-1
D: TRBD2
V: TRBV29-1
DNA: TGCAGCGAACCGCTAGCGGGGCCATACAATGAGCAGTTCTTC
CDR3: CSEPLAGPYNEQFF

size: .
J: TRBJ2-7
D: .
V: TRBV19
DNA: TGTGCCAGTAGTATAGATTTTGTCGGGGGAGCGGCCTACGAGCAGTACTTC
CDR3: CASSIDFVGGAAYEQYF

size: .
J: TRBJ2-7
D: .
V: TRBV18
DNA: TGTGCCAGCTCACTGACTGCGGACAGTAGCCGATACGAGCAGTACTTC
CDR3: CASSLTADSSRYEQYF

size: .
J: TRBJ1-2
D: .
V: TRBV9
DNA: TGTGCCAGCAGCGTAGGTAAAGCGGTAAACTATGGCTACACCTTC
CDR3: CASSVGKAVNYGYTF

size: .
J: TRBJ2-3
D: TRBD2
V: TRBV7-3
DNA: TGTGCCAGCAGCCCTAACCCCGGACTAGCCTTTACAGATACGCAGTATTTT
CDR3: CASSPNPGLAFTDTQYF

size: .
J: TRBJ1-2
D: .
V: TRBV6-5
DNA: TGTGCCAGCAGTTACCTGACAGCAAACTATGGCTACACCTTC
CDR3: CASSYLTANYGYTF

size: .
J: TRBJ1-6
D: .
V: TRBV27
DNA: TGTGCCAGCAGTTTATCGCTTAGGGGCGCCTATAATTCACCCCTCCACTTT
CDR3: CASSLSLRGAYNSPLHF

size: .
J: TRBJ2-7
D: .
V: TRBV27
DNA: TGTGCCAGCAGTTTAAGGGGAAGACTAGACTACGAGCAGTACTTC
CDR3: CASSLRGRLDYEQYF

size: .
J: TRBJ2-3
D: TRBD2
V: TRBV6-4
DNA: TGTGCCAGCAGTGACTCGAAGGCGGGGGGCCCAGATACGCAGTATTTT
CDR3: CASSDSKAGGPDTQYF

size: .
J: TRBJ1-2
D: .
V: TRBV10-3
DNA: TGTGCCATCAGTGAGAGGACAGAAGGCTATGGCTACACCTTC
CDR3: CAISERTEGYGYTF

size: .
J: TRBJ2-1
D: .
V: TRBV10-1
DNA: TGCGCCAGCAGTGTTGGCACCAGTGAGCAGTTCTTC
CDR3: CASSVGTSEQFF

size: .
J: TRBJ1-4
D: TRBD1
V: TRBV28
DNA: TGTGCCAGCAGTTCACCCTACGACAGGGGACCCCTCCGTTCTAATGAAAAACTGTTTTTT
CDR3: CASSSPYDRGPLRSNEKLFF

size: .
J: TRBJ2-7
D: TRBD2
V: TRBV9
DNA: TGTGCCAGCAGCGTAGTTAGCGGGGCCGGGACTAGCGGCTACGAGCAGTACTTC
CDR3: CASSVVSGAGTSGYEQYF

size: .
J: TRBJ2-1
D: TRBD2
V: TRBV10-2
DNA: TGCGCCAGCAGTGAACCCCGGGGGGGGCCTACTAATGAGCAGTTCTTC
CDR3: CASSEPRGGPTNEQFF

size: .
J: TRBJ1-6
D: .
V: TRBV5-6
DNA: TGTGCCAGCAGCTGGGGCAGGGACGGCTCACCCCTCCACTTT
CDR3: CASSWGRDGSPLHF

size: .
J: TRBJ1-2
D: .
V: TRBV29-1
DNA: TGCAGCGTTGAATTGGGTATGAGGAACTATGGCTACACCTTC
CDR3: CSVELGMRNYGYTF

size: .
J: TRBJ1-2
D: .
V: TRBV11-2
DNA: TGTGCCAGCAGCTTAGATACCAAAAACTATGGCTACACCTTC
CDR3: CASSLDTKNYGYTF

size: .
J: TRBJ2-3
D: .
V: TRBV5-1
DNA: TGCGCCAGCAGCCCTCCGATCCCAGATACGCAGTATTTT
CDR3: CASSPPIPDTQYF

size: .
J: TRBJ1-5
D: .
V: TRBV19
DNA: TGTGCCAGTAGTATAGATCTCGGCAATCAGCCCCAGCATTTT
CDR3: CASSIDLGNQPQHF

size: .
J: TRBJ1-2
D: .
V: TRBV6-5
DNA: TGTGCCAGCTCGCGCAGGGGCATGGAAAATGGCTACACCTTC
CDR3: CASSRRGMENGYTF

size: .
J: TRBJ2-3
D: TRBD2
V: TRBV24-1
DNA: TGTGCCACCAGTGATCCCTCGTGGGCTAGCGGAGCTAGCACAGATACGCAGTATTTT
CDR3: CATSDPSWASGASTDTQYF

size: .
J: TRBJ1-5
D: TRBD1
V: TRBV5-4
DNA: TGTGCCAGCAGCCATGGCGGGACAGAAAACAATCAGCCCCAGCATTTT
CDR3: CASSHGGTENNQPQHF

size: .
J: TRBJ1-4
D: .
V: TRBV18
DNA: TGTGCCAGCTCACTTACCAACCCGGGTACTAATGAAAAACTGTTTTTT
CDR3: CASSLTNPGTNEKLFF

size: .
J: TRBJ1-6
D: .
V: TRBV7-9
DNA: TGTGCCAGCAGCTCAGGGACTAATTCACCCCTCCACTTT
CDR3: CASSSGTNSPLHF

size: .
J: TRBJ2-7
D: TRBD2
V: TRBV11-2
DNA: TGTGCCAGCAGCTTGGGGGGACTAGCAGCTTACGAGCAGTACTTC
CDR3: CASSLGGLAAYEQYF

size: .
J: TRBJ2-1
D: TRBD2
V: TRBV3-1/TRBV3-2
DNA: TGTGCCAGCAGCCAAGAGATGGGACTAGCGGGAGACAATGAGCAGTTCTTC
CDR3: CASSQEMGLAGDNEQFF

size: .
J: TRBJ2-1
D: TRBD2
V: TRBV7-6
DNA: TGTGCCAGCAGCTTATCCGGACTAGCGGGGGGGCATCTGTTCTTC
CDR3: CASSLSGLAGGHLFF

size: .
J: TRBJ2-5
D: .
V: TRBV5-1
DNA: TGCGCCAGCAGCTTGAACGGGATCCAAGAGACCCAGTACTTC
CDR3: CASSLNGIQETQYF

size: .
J: TRBJ1-2
D: .
V: TRBV7-9
DNA: TGTGCCAGCAGCTATCCATCAGGAATACTCGACTATGGCTACACCTTC
CDR3: CASSYPSGILDYGYTF

size: .
J: TRBJ2-3
D: .
V: TRBV6-5
DNA: TGTGCCAGCAGGCCTAGCACAGATACGCAGTATTTT
CDR3: CASRPSTDTQYF

size: .
J: TRBJ1-6
D: TRBD1
V: TRBV28
DNA: TGTGCCAGCAGCTCAGACAGGGCTTCACCCCTCCACTTT
CDR3: CASSSDRASPLHF

size: .
J: TRBJ2-1
D: .
V: TRBV11-2
DNA: TGTGCCAGCAGCTTAGGGCCGAGAGAGCAGTTCTTC
CDR3: CASSLGPREQFF

size: .
J: TRBJ2-7
D: TRBD1
V: TRBV13
DNA: TGTGCCAGCAGCCCAGGACAGGGATCGACCTACGAGCAGTACTTC
CDR3: CASSPGQGSTYEQYF

size: .
J: TRBJ1-3
D: TRBD1
V: TRBV11-2
DNA: TGTGCCAGCAGCACGACAGGGGCTGGAAACACCATATATTTT
CDR3: CASSTTGAGNTIYF

size: .
J: TRBJ2-7
D: .
V: TRBV5-1
DNA: TGCGCCAGCAGCTCGACACCAGACTACGAGCAGTACTTC
CDR3: CASSSTPDYEQYF